This TCR beta chain was documented in a study of T cell changes during pregnancy in multiple sclerosis. Profiled with immunoSEQ multiplex PCR; TCRdb holds only in-frame clones, not every one. The sample has 45,000 to 65,000 clones; roughly 90% are singletons. Per the germline V gene, CDR1 is LGHNA and CDR2 is YNFKEQ. The CDR3 has 15 residues. J lost 3 bases, V lost 4 bases, and 5 bases had no gene match. This TCR was sampled from a female donor with multiple sclerosis, enrolled in a pregnancy study. The chain carries TRBV4-2 and TRBJ2-3; TRBD2 agrees at 9 bases. The starting material was CD4+ T cells from peripheral blood mononuclear cells, obtained after pregnancy. CDR3 protein: CASSPAGGPTDTQYF. For the CDR3, the DNA is TGTGCCAGCAGCCCGGCGGGAGGGCCAACAGATACGCAGTATTTT.